The clone carrying this TCR beta chain was detected a few times. Its antigen is currently unknown. Germline lookup yields CDR1 SQVTM and CDR2 ANQGSEA. The CDR3 sequence is 12 residues long. The V end lost 4 bases, the J end lost 0 bases, and 7 bases lay between the germline ends. The source of the sample is a study of T cells after posttransplantation cyclophosphamide. Study outcomes and limitations: Later post-transplant blood repertoires were often dominated by donor CD8+ memory clones. TRB overlap between skin or GI tissue T cells and blood was limited. Recipient CMV seropositivity and CMV reactivation strongly tracked TRB clonality.

Assay used: immunoSEQ multiplex PCR; TCRdb lists only in-frame clones, some missing. Sampling found roughly 13,000 clones, none seen once. Treatment was busulfan-fludarabine conditioning, a marrow graft, and cyclophosphamide on days +3 and +4. The source of this sequence is a female patient aged 35 to 55 who received an allogeneic stem cell transplant from a related donor, was CMV-positive, and had no GVHD. T cells may partly derive from the graft donor. The input for sequencing was PBMCs, taken more than 950 days after allogeneic stem cell transplant with posttransplant cyclophosphamide. The J gene is TRBJ2-7, the V gene TRBV29-1, with TRBD2 as a possible D gene (5 bases). The CDR3: CSVVGNSYEQYF. The CDR3 DNA reads as TGCAGCGTTGTCGGGAACTCCTACGAGCAGTACTTC.